This T cell receptor beta chain stems from a study of blood T cell repertoires in COVID-19. About the study: From the United States, Italy and Spain came samples of acute and convalescent COVID-19. In each case, the material was cDNA or gDNA derived from T cells, B-cell-depleted T cells, or PBMCs.

A Seattle source enrolled patients during active infection and followed them longitudinally. CDR1 MDHEN and CDR2 SYDVKM come from the germline V gene. V gave up 6 bases and J gave up 7 bases, with 15 bases separating them. This CDR3 is built from 13 residues. Study processing details: Reference gene primer amplification in the assay estimated nucleated cell counts. Clones were read by immunoSEQ multiplex PCR, and TCRdb kept only the in-frame ones, dropping some. The V and J calls and clone size are taken from that table; D and trimming were inferred from the DNA. The top ten clones hold around 0.5% of a sample with 170,000 or so clones, more than 85% of them seen once.

This TCR was sampled from a man aged 60 to 75 with COVID-19, enrolled during active disease. The chain recombines TRBV28 with TRBJ1-2; D might be TRBD1 (6 bases). What was sequenced was peripheral blood. The CDR3 DNA follows: TGTGCCAGCAGAGGGGACAAGAGAAGTGGCTACACCTTC. Translating it yields CASRGDKRSGYTF.